Listed below are T cell receptor beta chains from one sample, sequenced in a study of memory CD8 T cells in hepatitis C reinfection. Sequencing used immunoSEQ multiplex PCR; TCRdb keeps in-frame clones, though not all of them. Found here are 35,000 to 50,000 clones, roughly 90% of them singletons; the top ten hold approximately 1.2%. The sample taken for sequencing was naive CD8+ T cells sorted from blood. The receptor set was obtained from a man younger than 35 with hepatitis C virus infection. Each CDR3 is given with its conserved first and last residue. The D gene is left open where the match is weak. Clone sizes are given selectively: once, few, many, or a class where the clone is expanded.

size,D,V,J,DNA,CDR3
-,TRBD2,TRBV5-6,TRBJ2-3,TGTGCCAGCAGCTACCGACTAGCGGGAGGGCCGTCGACAGATACGCAGTATTTT,CASSYRLAGGPSTDTQYF
few,TRBD1,TRBV25-1,TRBJ2-1,TGTGCCAGCAGTGAATCAGGGGGATCCTACAATGAGCAGTTCTTC,CASSESGGSYNEQFF
-,TRBD1,TRBV6-6,TRBJ1-1,TGTGCCAGCAGTTACGCGGGACAGGGCTTTGAAGCTTTCTTT,CASSYAGQGFEAFF
-,TRBD2,TRBV6-5,TRBJ2-7,TGTGCCAGCAGTTTCCCTAGCGGCGAGCAGTACTTC,CASSFPSGEQYF
few,-,TRBV28,TRBJ1-1,TGTGCCAGCAGTCTCGCTCAGGGAACAGAAGCTTTCTTT,CASSLAQGTEAFF
-,-,TRBV19,TRBJ2-1,TGTGCCAGTACCCACGGCGGGACCAATGAGCAGTTCTTC,CASTHGGTNEQFF
-,TRBD1,TRBV4-1,TRBJ1-5,TGCGCCAGCAGCCGAGACAGGGGGAACCAGCCCCAGCATTTT,CASSRDRGNQPQHF
-,TRBD2,TRBV11-2,TRBJ2-7,TGTGCCAGCAGCTTAGAAGCGGGAAGCGAGCAGTACTTC,CASSLEAGSEQYF
-,-,TRBV5-5,TRBJ2-1,TGTGCCAGCAGCTTGGTAGGAGCGATCACCTACAATGAGCAGTTCTTC,CASSLVGAITYNEQFF
-,-,TRBV28,TRBJ1-6,TGTGCCAGCAGTTTATTAAGTCAGGGGTGGGCTAATTCACCCCTCCACTTT,CASSLLSQGWANSPLHF
-,-,TRBV5-4,TRBJ2-3,TGTGCCAGCAGCTTGGGCCAGAACACAGATACGCAGTATTTT,CASSLGQNTDTQYF
-,-,TRBV19,TRBJ1-5,TGTGCCAGTAGTAAAGACGAGGGAAGTTATAGCAATCAGCCCCAGCATTTT,CASSKDEGSYSNQPQHF
-,-,TRBV9,TRBJ2-2,TGTGCCAGCAGCGTTTGGACAGAGAACACCGGGGAGCTGTTTTTT,CASSVWTENTGELFF
-,TRBD1,TRBV7-9,TRBJ2-7,TGTGCCAGCAGCTTAGCGCCGGGACAGGGGACAGACGAGCAGTACTTC,CASSLAPGQGTDEQYF
-,TRBD2,TRBV6-1,TRBJ2-5,TGTGCCAGCAGTGAAGTGGCAGGGAGGGAATGGGAGACCCAGTACTTC,CASSEVAGREWETQYF
-,TRBD2,TRBV4-1,TRBJ2-2,TGCGCCAGCAGCCACCCGGGACTAAGGGCCGGGGAGCTGTTTTTT,CASSHPGLRAGELFF
-,TRBD1,TRBV5-6,TRBJ1-1,TGTGCCAGCAGCTTGGCAGGCGGGACAGGATGGACTGAAGCTTTCTTT,CASSLAGGTGWTEAFF
-,TRBD1,TRBV25-1,TRBJ2-2,TGTGCCAGCAGTGAACGCCCCACAGGGGGCACCGGGGAGCTGTTTTTT,CASSERPTGGTGELFF
-,-,TRBV9,TRBJ2-1,TGTGCCAGCAACGCAGGGGTTGCCTACAATGAGCAGTTCTTC,CASNAGVAYNEQFF
-,-,TRBV6-5,TRBJ1-2,TGTGCCAGCAGTTACTCGTATGATTACGACCGGGATGGCTACACCTTC,CASSYSYDYDRDGYTF
-,TRBD1,TRBV15,TRBJ2-1,TGTGCCACCAGCAGAGAGGGGACAGGGAACAACAATGAGCAGTTCTTC,CATSREGTGNNNEQFF
few,-,TRBV6-1,TRBJ1-5,TGTGCCAGCAGTGAAAAGGGGAAGGGCGCGCAGCCCCAGCATTTT,CASSEKGKGAQPQHF
-,-,TRBV27,TRBJ2-5,TGTGCCAGCAGTTTTGGCGGATTTGGCCAAGAGACCCAGTACTTC,CASSFGGFGQETQYF
-,TRBD1,TRBV6-5,TRBJ1-3,TGTGCCAGCACGACGACAGGGGCTGGAAACACCATATATTTT,CASTTTGAGNTIYF
-,-,TRBV7-9,TRBJ2-7,TGTGCCAGCAGCTTAGTTGGACAGGAGGGCTACGAGCAGTACTTC,CASSLVGQEGYEQYF
-,-,TRBV6-5,TRBJ1-5,TGTGCCAGCGCTAAGGGGTCGGGTCAGCCCCAGCATTTT,CASAKGSGQPQHF
-,-,TRBV7-6,TRBJ2-1,TGTGCCAGCAGCTCGGGACTTTTAAACGAGCAGTTCTTC,CASSSGLLNEQFF
-,-,TRBV5-1,TRBJ1-1,TGCGCCAGCAGCTGGGGGGGAGAGGTGAACACTGAAGCTTTCTTT,CASSWGGEVNTEAFF
-,-,TRBV7-6,TRBJ2-1,TGTGCCAGCAGCCATAACAGGGTCAGCTCCTACAATGAGCAGTTCTTC,CASSHNRVSSYNEQFF
few,-,TRBV4-1,TRBJ1-1,TGCGCCAGCAGCCATGGGGCCGGCATGAACACTGAAGCTTTCTTT,CASSHGAGMNTEAFF
-,TRBD2,TRBV5-6,TRBJ2-3,TGTGCCAGCAGCTTCCTAGCGGGGGAGGATGGAGATACGCAGTATTTT,CASSFLAGEDGDTQYF
-,-,TRBV6-6,TRBJ1-1,TGTGCCAGCAGTTACTCCCAAACGGTGGAAGCTTTCTTT,CASSYSQTVEAFF
-,TRBD2,TRBV30,TRBJ2-2,TGTGCCTGGAGTGCTCGGGGGGGCTTGACCGGGGAGCTGTTTTTT,CAWSARGGLTGELFF
-,TRBD1,TRBV11-1,TRBJ2-7,TGTGCCAGCACCCCTGGGACAGTCTCCTACGAGCAGTACTTC,CASTPGTVSYEQYF
once,TRBD1,TRBV7-8,TRBJ1-1,TGTGCCAGCAGCTTAGGCCAGGGACAGGGCTACGAAGCTTTCTTT,CASSLGQGQGYEAFF
-,-,TRBV28,TRBJ2-5,TGTGCCAGCAGGCATGGGGCAGGGGAGACCCAGTACTTC,CASRHGAGETQYF
few,-,TRBV5-1,TRBJ2-5,TGCGCCAGCAGCTTGGCCCACCAAGCGGAGCAAGAGACCCAGTACTTC,CASSLAHQAEQETQYF
-,TRBD1,TRBV4-3,TRBJ1-2,TGCGCCAGCAGCCCATCTGGACTCCCGGGACAGAACTATGGCTACACCTTC,CASSPSGLPGQNYGYTF
-,TRBD2,TRBV27,TRBJ2-1,TGTGCCAGCAGTCGGGGGGGCCTCTCCTACAATGAGCAGTTCTTC,CASSRGGLSYNEQFF
-,-,TRBV5-6,TRBJ2-7,TGTGCCAGCAGCTTGGGTGGGGGCGAGCAGTACTTC,CASSLGGGEQYF
-,-,TRBV5-1,TRBJ1-1,TGCGCCAGCAGCCAGGGGACCACGAACACTGAAGCTTTCTTT,CASSQGTTNTEAFF
-,-,TRBV5-6,TRBJ1-2,TGTGCCAGCAGCTTGGCCGGGGGAGAGTCCTATGGCTACACCTTC,CASSLAGGESYGYTF
-,-,TRBV6-1,TRBJ2-1,TGTGCCAGCAGTGATTTGGACGAGGGTCACAATGAGCAGTTCTTC,CASSDLDEGHNEQFF
-,-,TRBV7-9,TRBJ2-7,TGTGCCAGCATTAATCCCGGGGGATTAAAGTACTTC,CASINPGGLKYF
-,-,TRBV27,TRBJ1-1,TGTGCCAGCAGTTTAGGGGCCTCACCCATGAACACTGAAGCTTTCTTT,CASSLGASPMNTEAFF
-,-,TRBV7-9,TRBJ2-2,TGTGCCAGCAGCAAAGGGGACACCGGGGAGCTGTTTTTT,CASSKGDTGELFF
-,-,TRBV28,TRBJ1-5,TGTGCCAGCAGTTTGTACAGCAGCCTCAATCAGCCCCAGCATTTT,CASSLYSSLNQPQHF